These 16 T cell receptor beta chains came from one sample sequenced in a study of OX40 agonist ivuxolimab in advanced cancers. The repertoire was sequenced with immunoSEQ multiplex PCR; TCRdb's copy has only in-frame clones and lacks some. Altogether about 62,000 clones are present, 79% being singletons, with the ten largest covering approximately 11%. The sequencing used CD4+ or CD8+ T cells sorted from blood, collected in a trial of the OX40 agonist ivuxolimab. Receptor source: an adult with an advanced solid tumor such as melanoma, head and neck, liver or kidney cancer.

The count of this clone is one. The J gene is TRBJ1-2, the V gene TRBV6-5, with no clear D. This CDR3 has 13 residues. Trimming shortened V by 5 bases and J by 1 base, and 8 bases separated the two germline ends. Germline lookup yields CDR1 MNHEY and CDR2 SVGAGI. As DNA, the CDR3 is TGTGCCAGCAGTCCCATTGATAACTATGGCTACACCTTC. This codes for CASSPIDNYGYTF.

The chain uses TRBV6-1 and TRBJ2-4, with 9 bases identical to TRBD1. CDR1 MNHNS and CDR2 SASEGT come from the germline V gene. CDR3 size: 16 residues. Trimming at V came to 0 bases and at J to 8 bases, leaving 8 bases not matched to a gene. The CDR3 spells CASSEAGQGGAYIQYF. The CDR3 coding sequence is TGTGCCAGCAGTGAAGCGGGACAGGGAGGAGCGTACATTCAGTACTTC.

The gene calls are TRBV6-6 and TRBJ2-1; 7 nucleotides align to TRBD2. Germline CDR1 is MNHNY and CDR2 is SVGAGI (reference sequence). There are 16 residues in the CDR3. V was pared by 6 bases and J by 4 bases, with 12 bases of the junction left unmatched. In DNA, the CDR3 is TGTGCCAGCAGCCTTACTGCGGGGGAGGTTTACAATGAGCAGTTCTTC. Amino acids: CASSLTAGEVYNEQFF.

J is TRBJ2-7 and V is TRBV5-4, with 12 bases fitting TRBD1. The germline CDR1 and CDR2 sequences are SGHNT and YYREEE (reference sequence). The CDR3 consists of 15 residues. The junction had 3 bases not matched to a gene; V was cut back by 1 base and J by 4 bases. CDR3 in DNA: TGTGCCAGCAGCTTGATGGGACAGGGGGCATACGAGCAGTACTTC. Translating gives CASSLMGQGAYEQYF.

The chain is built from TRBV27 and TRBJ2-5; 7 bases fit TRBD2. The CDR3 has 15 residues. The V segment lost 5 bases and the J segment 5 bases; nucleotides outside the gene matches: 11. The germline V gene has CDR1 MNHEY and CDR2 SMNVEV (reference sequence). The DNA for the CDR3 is TGTGCCAGCAGTACCCTGCGGGGGACGGGGGAGACCCAGTACTTC. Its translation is CASSTLRGTGETQYF.

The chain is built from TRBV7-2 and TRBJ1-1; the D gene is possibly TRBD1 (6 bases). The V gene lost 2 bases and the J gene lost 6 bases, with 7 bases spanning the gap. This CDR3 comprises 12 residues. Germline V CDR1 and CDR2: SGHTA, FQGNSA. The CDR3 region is CASSLQGPEAFF. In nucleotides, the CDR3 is TGTGCCAGCAGCTTACAGGGGCCTGAAGCTTTCTTT.

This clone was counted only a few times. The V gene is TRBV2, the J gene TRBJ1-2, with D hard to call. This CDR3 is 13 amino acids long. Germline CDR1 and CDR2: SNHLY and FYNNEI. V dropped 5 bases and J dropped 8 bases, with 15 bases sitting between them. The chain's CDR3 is CASSQVDVEGYTF. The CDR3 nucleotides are TGTGCCAGCAGTCAGGTCGACGTGGAGGGCTACACCTTC.

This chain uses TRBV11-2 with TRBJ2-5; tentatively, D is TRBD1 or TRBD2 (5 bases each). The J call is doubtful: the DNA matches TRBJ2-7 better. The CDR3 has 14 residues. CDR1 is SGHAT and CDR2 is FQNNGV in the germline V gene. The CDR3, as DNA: TGTGCCAGCATCCCATACCCGGGGCCTTACGAGCAGTACTTC. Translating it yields CASIPYPGPYEQYF.

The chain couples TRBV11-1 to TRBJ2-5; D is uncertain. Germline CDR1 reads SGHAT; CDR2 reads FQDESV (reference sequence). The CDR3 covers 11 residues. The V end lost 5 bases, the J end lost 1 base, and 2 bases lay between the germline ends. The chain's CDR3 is CASSAQETQYF. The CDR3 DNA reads TGTGCCAGCAGCGCCCAAGAGACCCAGTACTTC.

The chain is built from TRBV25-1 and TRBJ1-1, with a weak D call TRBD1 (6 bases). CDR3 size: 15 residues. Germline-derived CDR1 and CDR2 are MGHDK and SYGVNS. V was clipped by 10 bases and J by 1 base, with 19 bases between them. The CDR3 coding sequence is TGTGCCACCACCTCAGGGGTGTGGGAGAACACTGAAGCTTTCTTT. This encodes CATTSGVWENTEAFF.

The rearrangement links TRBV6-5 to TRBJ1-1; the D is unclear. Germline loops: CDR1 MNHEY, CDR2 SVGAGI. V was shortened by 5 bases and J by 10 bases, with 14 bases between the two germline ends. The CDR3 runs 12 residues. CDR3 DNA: TGTGCCAGCAGTCCGGACCCTGTGAGAGCTTTCTTT. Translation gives CASSPDPVRAFF.

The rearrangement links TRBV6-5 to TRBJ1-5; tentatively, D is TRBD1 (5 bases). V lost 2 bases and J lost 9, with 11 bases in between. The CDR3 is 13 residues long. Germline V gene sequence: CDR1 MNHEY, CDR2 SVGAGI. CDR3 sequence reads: CASSYEGQGPQHF. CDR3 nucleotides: TGTGCCAGCAGTTACGAGGGTCAGGGGCCCCAGCATTTT.

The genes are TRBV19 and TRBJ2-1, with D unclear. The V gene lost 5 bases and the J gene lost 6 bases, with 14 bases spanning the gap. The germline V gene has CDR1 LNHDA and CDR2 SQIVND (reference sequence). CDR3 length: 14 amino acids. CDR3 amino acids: CASSLGQIRNEQFF. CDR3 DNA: TGTGCCAGTAGTCTTGGTCAGATTCGCAATGAGCAGTTCTTC.

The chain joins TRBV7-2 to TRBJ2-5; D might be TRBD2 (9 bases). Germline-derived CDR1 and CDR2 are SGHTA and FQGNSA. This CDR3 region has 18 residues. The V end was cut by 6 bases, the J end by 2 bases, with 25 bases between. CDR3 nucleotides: TGTGCCAGCAGGGTGACAGGGGATTTCGCGGGAGGGCAAGAGACCCAGTACTTC. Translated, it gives CASRVTGDFAGGQETQYF.

The DNA of the CDR3 is TGTGCCAGCAGCCACCTCCGGGGAGACAGGGTATCTGGGGCCAACGTCCTGACTTTC. Amino acids: CASSHLRGDRVSGANVLTF. The rearrangement joins TRBV14 to TRBJ2-6; TRBD1 matches 7 bases. The V and J ends lost 3 bases and 1 base, in that order; junction bases with no gene match: 12. Germline V gene lookup returns CDR1 SGHDN and CDR2 FVKESK. This CDR3 region has 19 residues.

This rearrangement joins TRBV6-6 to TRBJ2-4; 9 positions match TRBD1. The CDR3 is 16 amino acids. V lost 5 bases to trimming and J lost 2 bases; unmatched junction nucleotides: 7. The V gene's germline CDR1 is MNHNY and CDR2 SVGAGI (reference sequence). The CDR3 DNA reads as TGTGCCAGCAGTACCACCGGGACAGGGTCCAAAAACATTCAGTACTTC. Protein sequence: CASSTTGTGSKNIQYF.